The 30 T cell receptor beta chains presented below share a single source sample, sequenced in a study of control samples from healthy donors and cancer patients. Profiling relied on immunoSEQ multiplex PCR, and the TCRdb table lists in-frame clones only, not all of them. The sample shows some 120,000 clones, roughly 93% of them seen only once. Sequenced sample: blood. All receptors derive from a man aged 25 to 45 in good health.

The CDR3 DNA is TGCGCCAGCAGCCTCAACTCGTATTCCCACTACGAGCAGTACTTC. It specifies CASSLNSYSHYEQYF. The chain couples TRBV5-1 to TRBJ2-7; D remains unclear. This CDR3 region has 15 residues. V was trimmed by 4 bases and J by 3 bases, leaving 17 bases between them. The germline gives CDR1 SGHRS, CDR2 YFSETQ. Full variable domain (outside the CDR3, taken from reference TRBV5-1 and TRBJ2-7): KAGVTQTPRYLIKTRGQQVTLSCSPISGHRSVSWYQQTPGQGLQFLFEYFSETQRNKGNFPGRFSGRQFSNSRSEMNVSTLELGDSALYLCASSLNSYSHYEQYFGPGTRLTVT.

In its sample, this clone was seen once. The V and J genes are TRBV4-2 and TRBJ2-5, with D possibly being TRBD2 (5 bases). This CDR3 spans 13 amino acids. V was shortened by 6 bases and J by 5 bases, with 13 bases between the two germline ends. The germline V gene has CDR1 LGHNA and CDR2 YNFKEQ. CDR3 in amino acids: CASSPYGGETQYF. The CDR3 DNA follows: TGTGCCAGCAGTCCTTATGGAGGTGAGACCCAGTACTTC.

The CDR3 region has the DNA TGCGCCAGCAGATTAAACAGGGGGCTTAACTATGGCTACACCTTC. Its protein is CASRLNRGLNYGYTF. This chain joins TRBV23-1 and TRBJ1-2; TRBD1 matches at 9 bases. TRBV23-1 is placed among ORFs of uncertain function. There are 15 residues in the CDR3. Trimming took 6 bases from V and 1 from J; bases not matched to a gene: 6.

The CDR3 sequence: CASSSLTRGPQKAGGRVVYEQYF. In DNA, the CDR3 is TGTGCCAGCAGCTCATTGACTCGCGGACCCCAAAAAGCGGGGGGGCGGGTCGTTTACGAGCAGTACTTC. The genes are TRBV28 and TRBJ2-7; TRBD2 agrees at 10 bases. With V trimmed by 6 bases and J by 4 bases, 33 bases remained unmatched. The CDR3 extends over 23 amino acids. Germline V CDR1 and CDR2: MDHEN, SYDVKM.

This chain joins TRBV18 and TRBJ1-6; 7 bases map to TRBD1. Germline V lookup: CDR1 KGHSH, CDR2 LQKENI. With V trimmed by 6 bases and J by 9 bases, 8 bases remained unmatched. This CDR3 is built from 14 residues. This CDR3 is CASSQDQGVSPLHF. CDR3 in DNA: TGTGCCAGCTCGCAGGATCAGGGGGTTTCACCCCTCCACTTT.

The J gene is TRBJ2-5, the V gene TRBV28, with D tentatively TRBD1 (6 bases). The CDR3 extends over 15 amino acids. Germline assignment: CDR1 MDHEN and CDR2 SYDVKM. Trimming left V 5 bases short and J 7 bases short, with 20 bases between. The CDR3 nucleotides are TGTGCCAGCAGTCCCTTCCGAAGGCCCAGGGGGACCCAGTACTTC. It translates to CASSPFRRPRGTQYF. Full variable domain (missing parts from reference TRBV28 and TRBJ2-5): DVKVTQSSRYLVKRTGEKVFLECVQDMDHENMFWYRQDPGLGLRLIYFSYDVKMKEKGDIPEGYSVSREKKERFSLILESASTNQTSMYLCASSPFRRPRGTQYFGPGTRLLVL.

The chain links TRBV3-1 (or the pseudogene TRBV3-2) to TRBJ1-1, with D hard to call. CDR1 is LGHDT, CDR2 YNNKEL, per germline (reference sequence). The CDR3 has 13 amino acids. The germline V and J ends were trimmed by 1 base and 4 bases, with 7 bases remaining between them. The CDR3 region is CASSQAIGTEAFF. The CDR3 coding sequence is TGTGCCAGCAGCCAAGCCATAGGCACTGAAGCTTTCTTT.

V and J are TRBV9 and TRBJ1-2; a weak D match, TRBD1 (6 bases). The CDR3 runs to 15 residues. The germline CDR1 and CDR2 sequences are SGDLS and YYNGEE. Deletions cut 0 bases from V and 0 bases from J, with 9 bases between. CDR3 nucleotides: TGTGCCAGCAGCGTAGAGGGGGGTGCTAACTATGGCTACACCTTC. It yields the protein CASSVEGGANYGYTF.

The V call is TRBV14, the J call TRBJ1-5, with D maybe TRBD1 (5 bases). The V and J ends lost 4 bases and 9 bases respectively, with 13 bases between them. The V gene's germline CDR1 is SGHDN and CDR2 FVKESK. The CDR3 contains 13 residues. The CDR3 protein is CASSPGARGPQHF. Written as DNA, the CDR3 is TGTGCCAGCAGCCCCGGGGCCCGGGGGCCCCAGCATTTT.

This sequence joins TRBV5-6 and TRBJ1-2; 7 bases align to TRBD1. In germline, CDR1 is SGHDT, CDR2 YYEEEE. This CDR3 region has 13 residues. The ends lost 4 bases at V and 3 bases at J; junction bases unmatched: 3. DNA for the CDR3: TGTGCCAGCAGCCGCACAGGGGACTATGGCTACACCTTC. It is translated as CASSRTGDYGYTF.

V and J are TRBV5-4 and TRBJ1-1; 9 bases are shared with TRBD1. CDR1 and CDR2 from the germline V gene are SGHNT and YYREEE (reference sequence). J gave up 5 bases and V 2 bases, and 7 bases lay outside the gene matches. The CDR3 is made up of 15 amino acids. CDR3 DNA sequence: TGTGCCAGCAGCTTCGCCGGGACAGGGAGTACTGAAGCTTTCTTT. It is translated as CASSFAGTGSTEAFF.

V gene TRBV7-2 combines with J gene TRBJ1-1; no clear D. There are 13 residues in the CDR3. Trimming removed 5 bases from V and 0 bases from J, with 7 bases in between. Germline values: CDR1 SGHTA, CDR2 FQGNSA. The CDR3 spells CASSPMLNTEAFF. In nucleotides, the CDR3 is TGTGCCAGCAGCCCGATGTTGAACACTGAAGCTTTCTTT.

CDR3 coding DNA: TGTGCCAGCAGTTTGGGCAACAGCTACGAGCAGTACTTC. Its translation is CASSLGNSYEQYF. This chain uses TRBV27 with TRBJ2-7, with no clear D. Trimming left V 3 bases short and J 3 bases short, with 9 bases between. From germline, CDR1 is MNHEY and CDR2 SMNVEV (reference sequence). The CDR3 has 13 residues.

The chain joins TRBV28 to TRBJ2-4, with 9 bases matching TRBD1. Germline CDR1 reads MDHEN; CDR2 reads SYDVKM. The CDR3 is 14 amino acids. J gave up 14 bases and V 6 bases, and 14 bases lay outside the gene matches. The CDR3 loop is CASRPPGQGISEYF. The CDR3 bases are TGTGCCAGCAGGCCCCCGGGACAGGGTATATCGGAGTACTTC.

About this clone itself: Other DNA sequences in the same sample also yield this CDR3. The chain employs TRBV5-1 and TRBJ2-7; D is unclear. CDR3 length: 14 residues. Looked up from germline, CDR1 is SGHRS and CDR2 is YFSETQ. V lost 1 base, J lost 2 bases, and 10 bases lay in between. CDR3 amino acids: CASSLLGGTYEQYF. In DNA, the CDR3 is TGCGCCAGCAGCTTGCTCGGCGGAACCTACGAGCAGTACTTC.

On this clone itself: This specimen includes other DNA sequences encoding the same CDR3. The V call is TRBV18, the J call TRBJ2-3, with no clear D. The CDR3 length is 13 residues. With 2 bases removed from V and 3 bases from J, the gap between germline ends came to 6 bases. Germline assignment: CDR1 KGHSH and CDR2 LQKENI. CDR3 coding DNA: TGTGCCAGCTCACCAAGAAGAACAGATACGCAGTATTTT. This gives the protein CASSPRRTDTQYF.

The V and J genes are TRBV18 and TRBJ2-7, with D unclear. This CDR3 has 12 residues. Per the germline V gene, CDR1 is KGHSH and CDR2 is LQKENI. V was trimmed by 6 bases and J by 3 bases, leaving 9 bases between them. DNA for the CDR3: TGTGCCAGCTCCCCGAACTACTACGAGCAGTACTTC. This codes for CASSPNYYEQYF.

The chain joins TRBV11-2 to TRBJ1-6; no definite D call. The CDR3 is made up of 14 amino acids. V was cut by 5 bases and J by 13 bases, with 18 bases left in between. Germline CDR1 is SGHAT and CDR2 is FQNNGV. CDR3 region: CASSPNPTVSPLHF. The CDR3, as DNA: TGTGCCAGCAGCCCAAACCCGACCGTTTCCCCCCTCCACTTT.

The gene calls are TRBV18 and TRBJ2-3, with TRBD1 as a possible D gene (6 bases). Trimming removed 0 bases at V and 4 bases at J, with 14 bases between. The germline V gene encodes CDR1 KGHSH and CDR2 LQKENI. CDR3 length: 16 residues. CDR3 sequence reads: CASSPPRGRIADTQYF. CDR3 coding DNA: TGTGCCAGCTCACCACCCAGGGGCCGGATTGCAGATACGCAGTATTTT.

V is TRBV5-1 and J is TRBJ1-2, with D maybe TRBD1 (5 bases). The CDR3 spans 15 residues. Germline CDR1 reads SGHRS; CDR2 reads YFSETQ. The V and J ends lost 0 bases and 6 bases respectively, with 15 bases between them. CDR3 in amino acids: CASSLARRVIDGYTF. The CDR3 bases are TGCGCCAGCAGCTTGGCCCGCAGGGTGATCGATGGCTACACCTTC.

The J gene is TRBJ2-7, the V gene TRBV5-1; TRBD1 aligns across 7 bases. The CDR3 runs to 12 residues. V lost 5 bases, J lost 4 bases, and 3 bases stayed unmatched. Looked up from germline, CDR1 is SGHRS and CDR2 is YFSETQ. CDR3 sequence reads: CASRGTAYEQYF. In DNA, the CDR3 is TGCGCCAGCAGGGGGACAGCGTACGAGCAGTACTTC.

This sequence joins TRBV14 and TRBJ2-3; D is uncertain. CDR3 length: 15 amino acids. V dropped 4 bases and J dropped 6 bases, with 17 bases sitting between them. CDR1 and CDR2 (germline): SGHDN, FVKESK. The CDR3 sequence: CASSLTLLGGDTQYF. The DNA of the CDR3 is TGTGCCAGCAGCCTAACCCTCCTAGGTGGCGATACGCAGTATTTT.

This sequence joins TRBV21-1 and TRBJ1-5; the table's D call, TRBD1, has no DNA check behind it. TRBV21-1 is a pseudogene segment. CDR3 size: 17 residues. The CDR3 sequence: CASSNLGTSYSNQPQHF. Written as DNA, the CDR3 is TGTGCCAGCAGCAATTTAGGGACAAGCTATAGCAATCAGCCCCAGCATTTT.

The chain has TRBV6-5 and TRBJ1-2, with TRBD1 identical over 11 bases. Looked up from germline, CDR1 is MNHEY and CDR2 is SVGAGI. Losses at the gene ends were 6 bases for V and 8 bases for J; bases not matched to a gene: 11. The CDR3 length is 15 residues. The CDR3 spells CASRTEGQGVGGYTF. The DNA of the CDR3 is TGTGCCAGCAGGACCGAGGGACAGGGGGTCGGGGGCTACACCTTC.

This chain connects TRBV28 to TRBJ2-4, with 8 bases lining up with TRBD1. V shed 6 bases, J shed 4 bases, and the junction held 5 bases outside the gene matches. The CDR3 is 14 amino acids. Germline V gene data show CDR1 as MDHEN and CDR2 as SYDVKM. The CDR3 region is CASREQGGKNIQYF. CDR3 in DNA: TGTGCCAGCAGAGAACAGGGGGGAAAAAACATTCAGTACTTC.

The V gene is TRBV5-1, the J gene TRBJ1-2, with 7 bases aligning to TRBD1. This CDR3 is built from 15 residues. The germline V gene has CDR1 SGHRS and CDR2 YFSETQ. V shed 3 bases and J 2 bases; nucleotides not matched to a gene: 7. CDR3 DNA sequence: TGCGCCAGCAGCTCCAAGACAGGGCAGAACTATGGCTACACCTTC. Translating it yields CASSSKTGQNYGYTF.

CDR3: CAGGQDSYNSPLHF. CDR3 nucleotide sequence: TGTGCCGGGGGGCAGGACTCCTATAATTCACCCCTCCACTTT. The genes are TRBV30 and TRBJ1-6; tentative D call: TRBD1 (6 bases). Trimming removed 8 bases at V and 0 bases at J, with 11 bases between. There are 14 residues in the CDR3. In germline, CDR1 is GTSNPN, CDR2 SVGIG (reference sequence).

On this clone: The same CDR3 can be traced to other DNA sequences in this sample. The V and J genes are TRBV9 and TRBJ1-2, with D uncertain. Germline V gene sequence: CDR1 SGDLS, CDR2 YYNGEE. Trimming cost V 8 bases and J 7 bases, with 21 bases left between them. The length of the CDR3 is 14 residues. The CDR3 spells CASRDGPLGPGYTF. CDR3 DNA sequence: TGTGCCAGTAGAGATGGGCCCCTGGGCCCTGGCTACACCTTC. Complete variable domain (other parts from reference TRBV9 and TRBJ1-2): DSGVTQTPKHLITATGQRVTLRCSPRSGDLSVYWYQQSLDQGLQFLIQYYNGEERAKGNILERFSAQQFPDLHSELNLSSLELGDSALYFCASRDGPLGPGYTFGSGTRLTVV.

The chain combines TRBV19 with TRBJ1-4, with D unresolved. The V end lost 6 bases, the J end lost 0 bases, and 14 bases lay between the germline ends. The CDR3 is made up of 16 amino acids. Germline lookup yields CDR1 LNHDA and CDR2 SQIVND (reference sequence). Here the CDR3 DNA reads TGTGCCAGTAGCCCCTTCACAAGAGCAACTAATGAAAAACTGTTTTTT. Encoded protein: CASSPFTRATNEKLFF.

The chain links TRBV12-2 to TRBJ2-7. TRBV12-2 is designated a pseudogene. The CDR3 is 14 residues long. CDR3 DNA sequence: TGTGCAAGTCGCTTAGACGGCACCCCTCTCAAGCAGTACTTC. Amino acids: CASRLDGTPLKQYF.